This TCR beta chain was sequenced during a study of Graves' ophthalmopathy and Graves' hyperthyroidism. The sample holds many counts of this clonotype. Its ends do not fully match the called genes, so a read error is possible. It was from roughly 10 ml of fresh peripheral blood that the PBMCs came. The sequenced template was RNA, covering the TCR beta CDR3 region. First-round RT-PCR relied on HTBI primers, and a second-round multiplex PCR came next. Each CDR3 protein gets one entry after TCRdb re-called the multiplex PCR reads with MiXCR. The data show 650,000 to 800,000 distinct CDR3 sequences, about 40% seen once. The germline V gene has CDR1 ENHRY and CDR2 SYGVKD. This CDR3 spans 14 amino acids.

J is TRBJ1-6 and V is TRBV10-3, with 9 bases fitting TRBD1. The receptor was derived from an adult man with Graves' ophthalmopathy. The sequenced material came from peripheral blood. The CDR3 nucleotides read TGTGCCAGCAGTGAAAGGACAGGGGTATCACCCCTCCACTTT. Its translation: CASSERTGVSPLHF.